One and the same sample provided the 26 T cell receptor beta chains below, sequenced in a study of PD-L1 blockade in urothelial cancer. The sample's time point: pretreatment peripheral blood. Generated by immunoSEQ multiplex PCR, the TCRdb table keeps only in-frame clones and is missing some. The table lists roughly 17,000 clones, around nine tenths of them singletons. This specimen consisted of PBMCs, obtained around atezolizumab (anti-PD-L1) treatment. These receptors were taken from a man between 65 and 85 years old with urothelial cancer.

The CDR3 DNA reads TGCGCCAGCAGTGACAGCGGTGCTGGTAGATACAATGAGCAGTTCTTC. This codes for CASSDSGAGRYNEQFF. J is TRBJ2-1 and V is TRBV10-1, with D perhaps matching TRBD2 (5 bases). The CDR3 runs 16 residues. Trimming shortened V by 3 bases and J by 4 bases, and 16 bases separated the two germline ends. Per germline, CDR1 WNHNN and CDR2 SYGVQD (reference sequence).

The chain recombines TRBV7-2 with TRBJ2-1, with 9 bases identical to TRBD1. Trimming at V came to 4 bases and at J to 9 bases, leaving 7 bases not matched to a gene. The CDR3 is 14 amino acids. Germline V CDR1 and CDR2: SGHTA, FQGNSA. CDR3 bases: TGTGCCAGCAGCTCACCTAGGACAGGGGTTGAGCAGTTCTTC. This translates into CASSSPRTGVEQFF.

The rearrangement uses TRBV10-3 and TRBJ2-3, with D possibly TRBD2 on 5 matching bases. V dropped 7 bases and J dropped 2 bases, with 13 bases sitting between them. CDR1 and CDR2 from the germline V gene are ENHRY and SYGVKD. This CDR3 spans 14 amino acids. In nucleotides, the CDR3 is TGTGCCATCAACGAGGGCATTCACACAGATACGCAGTATTTT. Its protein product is CAINEGIHTDTQYF.

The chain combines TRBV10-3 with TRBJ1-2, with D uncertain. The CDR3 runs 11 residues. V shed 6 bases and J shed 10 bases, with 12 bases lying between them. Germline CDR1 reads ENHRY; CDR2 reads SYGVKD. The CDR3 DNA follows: TGTGCCATCAGGGCTCAAGTGGCCTACACCTTC. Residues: CAIRAQVAYTF.

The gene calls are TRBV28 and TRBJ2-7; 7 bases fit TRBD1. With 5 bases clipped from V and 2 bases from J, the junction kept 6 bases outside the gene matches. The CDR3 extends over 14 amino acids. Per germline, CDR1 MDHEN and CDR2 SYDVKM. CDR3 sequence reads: CASSLTQGAYEQYF. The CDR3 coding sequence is TGTGCCAGCAGTCTCACGCAGGGGGCCTACGAGCAGTACTTC.

This CDR3 reads CASSLGRVDTEAFF. DNA of the CDR3: TGTGCCAGCAGTTTAGGGAGGGTCGACACTGAAGCTTTCTTT. This sequence joins TRBV28 and TRBJ1-1; the D is unclear. V gave up 2 bases and J gave up 3 bases, with 10 bases separating them. This CDR3 region has 14 residues. Germline V CDR1 and CDR2: MDHEN, SYDVKM.

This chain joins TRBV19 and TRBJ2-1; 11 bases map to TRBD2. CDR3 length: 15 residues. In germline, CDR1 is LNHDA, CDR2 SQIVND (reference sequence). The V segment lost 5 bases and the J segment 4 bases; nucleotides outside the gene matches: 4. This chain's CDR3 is CASSSLAGGYNEQFF. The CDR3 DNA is TGTGCCAGTAGTTCCCTAGCGGGGGGTTACAATGAGCAGTTCTTC.

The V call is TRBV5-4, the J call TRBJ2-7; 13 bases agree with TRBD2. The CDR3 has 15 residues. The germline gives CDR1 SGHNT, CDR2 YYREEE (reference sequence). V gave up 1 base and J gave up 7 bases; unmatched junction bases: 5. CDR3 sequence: CASSLTSGGVREQYF. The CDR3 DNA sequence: TGTGCCAGCAGCTTGACTAGCGGGGGGGTACGGGAGCAGTACTTC.

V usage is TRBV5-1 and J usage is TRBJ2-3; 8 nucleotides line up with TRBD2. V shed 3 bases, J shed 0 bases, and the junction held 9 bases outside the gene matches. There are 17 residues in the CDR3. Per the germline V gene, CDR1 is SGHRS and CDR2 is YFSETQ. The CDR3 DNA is TGCGCCAGCAGCTGGGGGGGTAGCGGGGTCAGCACAGATACGCAGTATTTT. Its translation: CASSWGGSGVSTDTQYF.

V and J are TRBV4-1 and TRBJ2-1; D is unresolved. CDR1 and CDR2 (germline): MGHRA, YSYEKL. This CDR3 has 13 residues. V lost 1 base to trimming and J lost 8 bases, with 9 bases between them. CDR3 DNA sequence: TGCGCCAGCAGCCAAGGGGTCCAGGATGAGCAGTTCTTC. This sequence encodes CASSQGVQDEQFF.

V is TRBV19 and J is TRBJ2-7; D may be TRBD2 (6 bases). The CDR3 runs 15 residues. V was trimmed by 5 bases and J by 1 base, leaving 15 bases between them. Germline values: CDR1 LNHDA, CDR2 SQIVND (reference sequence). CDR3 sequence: CASSVAAGKSYEQYF. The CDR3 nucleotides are TGTGCCAGTAGTGTAGCGGCAGGGAAATCCTACGAGCAGTACTTC.

The CDR3 sequence: CASSQTAGVRTEAFF. CDR3 in DNA: TGCGCCAGCAGCCAGACGGCAGGGGTGCGCACTGAAGCTTTCTTT. This chain uses TRBV5-1 with TRBJ1-1; TRBD1 is a possible D gene (6 bases). The germline V and J ends were trimmed by 4 bases and 4 bases, with 17 bases remaining between them. CDR1 and CDR2 (germline): SGHRS, YFSETQ. CDR3 length equals 15 residues.

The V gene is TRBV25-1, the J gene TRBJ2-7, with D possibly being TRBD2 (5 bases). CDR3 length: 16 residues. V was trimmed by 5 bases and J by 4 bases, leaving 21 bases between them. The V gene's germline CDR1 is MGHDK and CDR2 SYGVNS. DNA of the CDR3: TGTGCCAGCAGTCCACAAGGACTCTGGGTAAGGTACGAGCAGTACTTC. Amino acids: CASSPQGLWVRYEQYF.

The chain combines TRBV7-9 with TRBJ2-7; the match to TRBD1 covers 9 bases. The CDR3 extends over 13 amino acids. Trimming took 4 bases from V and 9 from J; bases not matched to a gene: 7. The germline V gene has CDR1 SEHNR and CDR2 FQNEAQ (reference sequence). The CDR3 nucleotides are TGTGCCAGCAGCTCCGGGACAGGGAGGGTGCAGTACTTC. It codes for CASSSGTGRVQYF. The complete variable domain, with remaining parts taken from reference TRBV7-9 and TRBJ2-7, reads DTGVSQNPRHKITKRGQNVTFRCDPISEHNRLYWYRQTLGQGPEFLTYFQNEAQLEKSRLLSDRFSAERPKGSFSTLEIQRTEQGDSAMYLCASSSGTGRVQYFGPGTRLTVT.

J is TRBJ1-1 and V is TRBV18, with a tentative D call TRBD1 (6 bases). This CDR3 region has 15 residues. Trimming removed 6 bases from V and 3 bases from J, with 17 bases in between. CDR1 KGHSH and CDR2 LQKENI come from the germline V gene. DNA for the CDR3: TGTGCCAGCTCTCCCAGAGCGGGGGCATACACTGAAGCTTTCTTT. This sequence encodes CASSPRAGAYTEAFF.

The CDR3 spells CAWSVRSGKSYGYTF. As DNA, the CDR3 is TGTGCCTGGAGTGTACGGTCAGGGAAGAGCTATGGCTACACCTTC. The gene calls are TRBV30 and TRBJ1-2; possible D gene TRBD1, 5 bases. V was cut by 0 bases and J by 4 bases, with 15 bases left in between. CDR1 is GTSNPN and CDR2 is SVGIG in the germline V gene (reference sequence). The CDR3 sequence is 15 residues long.

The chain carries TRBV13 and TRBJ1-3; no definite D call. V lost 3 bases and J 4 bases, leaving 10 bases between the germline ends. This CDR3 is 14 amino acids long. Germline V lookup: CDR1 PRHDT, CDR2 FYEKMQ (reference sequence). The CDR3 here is CASSFIAHGNTIYF. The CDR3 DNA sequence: TGTGCCAGCAGCTTTATCGCGCACGGAAACACCATATATTTT.

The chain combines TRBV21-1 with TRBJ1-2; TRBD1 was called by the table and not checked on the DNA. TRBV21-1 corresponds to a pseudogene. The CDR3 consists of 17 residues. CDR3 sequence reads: CASSKDFRQICNYGYTF. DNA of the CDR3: TGTGCCAGCAGCAAAGATTTTCGACAGATATGTAACTATGGCTACACCTTC.

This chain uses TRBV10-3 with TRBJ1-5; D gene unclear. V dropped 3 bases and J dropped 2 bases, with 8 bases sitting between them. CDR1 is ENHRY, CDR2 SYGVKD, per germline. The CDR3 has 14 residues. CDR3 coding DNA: TGTGCCATCAGTGAAGGAGGAGGCAATCAGCCCCAGCATTTT. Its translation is CAISEGGGNQPQHF.

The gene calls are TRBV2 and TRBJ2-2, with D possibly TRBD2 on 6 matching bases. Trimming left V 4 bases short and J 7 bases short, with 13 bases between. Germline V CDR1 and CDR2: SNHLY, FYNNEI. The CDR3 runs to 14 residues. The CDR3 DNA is TGTGCCAGCAGTGGCGGGGTTCTCGGCGGGGAGCTGTTTTTT. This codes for CASSGGVLGGELFF.

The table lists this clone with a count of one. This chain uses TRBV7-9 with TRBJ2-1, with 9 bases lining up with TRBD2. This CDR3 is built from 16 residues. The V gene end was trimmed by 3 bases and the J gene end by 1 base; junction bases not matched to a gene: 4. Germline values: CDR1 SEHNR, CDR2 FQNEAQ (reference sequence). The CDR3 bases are TGTGCCAGCAGCTTTTCGGCGGGGGGGTCCTACAATGAGCAGTTCTTC. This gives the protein CASSFSAGGSYNEQFF.

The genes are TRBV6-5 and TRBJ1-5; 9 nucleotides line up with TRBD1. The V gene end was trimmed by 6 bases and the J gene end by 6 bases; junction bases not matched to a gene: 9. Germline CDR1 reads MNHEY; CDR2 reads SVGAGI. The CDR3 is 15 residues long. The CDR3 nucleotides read TGTGCCAGCAGGGGGACAGGGAGTCAGGGTCAGCCCCAGCATTTT. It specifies CASRGTGSQGQPQHF.

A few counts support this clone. CDR3 coding DNA: TGCGCCAGCAGCTCAGACCGGGACAGAAACTACGAGCAGTACTTC. Its translation: CASSSDRDRNYEQYF. The chain joins TRBV5-1 to TRBJ2-7; 7 bases fit TRBD1. Per the germline V gene, CDR1 is SGHRS and CDR2 is YFSETQ. J lost 3 bases, V lost 3 bases, and 9 bases had no gene match. This CDR3 has 15 amino acids. Combining the CDR3 with reference TRBV5-1 and TRBJ2-7 gives the whole variable domain KAGVTQTPRYLIKTRGQQVTLSCSPISGHRSVSWYQQTPGQGLQFLFEYFSETQRNKGNFPGRFSGRQFSNSRSEMNVSTLELGDSALYLCASSSDRDRNYEQYFGPGTRLTVT.

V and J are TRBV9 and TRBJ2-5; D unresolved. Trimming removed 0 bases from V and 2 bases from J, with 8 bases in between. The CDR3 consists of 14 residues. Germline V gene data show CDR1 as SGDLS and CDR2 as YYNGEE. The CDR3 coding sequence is TGTGCCAGCAGCGTAGGCAATACTCAAGAGACCCAGTACTTC. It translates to CASSVGNTQETQYF.

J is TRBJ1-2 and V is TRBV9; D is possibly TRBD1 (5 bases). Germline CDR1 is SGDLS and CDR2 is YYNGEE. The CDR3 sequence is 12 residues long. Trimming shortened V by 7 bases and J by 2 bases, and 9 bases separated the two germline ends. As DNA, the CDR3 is TGTGCCAGCCAGAGACAGAACTATGGCTACACCTTC. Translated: CASQRQNYGYTF.

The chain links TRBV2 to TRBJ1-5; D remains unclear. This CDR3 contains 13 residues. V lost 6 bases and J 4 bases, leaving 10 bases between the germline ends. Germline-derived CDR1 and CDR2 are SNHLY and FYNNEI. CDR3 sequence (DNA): TGTGCCAGCAGGGCAAGCAGGAATCAGCCCCAGCATTTT. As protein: CASRASRNQPQHF.